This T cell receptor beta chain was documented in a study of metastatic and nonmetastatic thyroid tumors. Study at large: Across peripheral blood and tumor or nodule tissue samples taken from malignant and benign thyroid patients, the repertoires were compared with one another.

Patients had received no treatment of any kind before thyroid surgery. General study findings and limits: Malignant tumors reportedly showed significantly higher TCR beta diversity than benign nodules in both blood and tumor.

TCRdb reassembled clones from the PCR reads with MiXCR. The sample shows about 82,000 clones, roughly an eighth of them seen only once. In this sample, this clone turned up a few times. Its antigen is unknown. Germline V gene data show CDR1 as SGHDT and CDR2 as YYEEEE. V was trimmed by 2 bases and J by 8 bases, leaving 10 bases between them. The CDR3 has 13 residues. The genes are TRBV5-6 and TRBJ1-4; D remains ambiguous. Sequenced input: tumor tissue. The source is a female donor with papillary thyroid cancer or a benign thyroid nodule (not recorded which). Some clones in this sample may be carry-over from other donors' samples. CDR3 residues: CASSLGLGEKLFF. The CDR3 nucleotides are TGTGCCAGCAGCTTAGGCCTGGGAGAAAAACTGTTTTTT.